A single sample is the source of the 9 T cell receptor beta chains below, sequenced in a study of cytomegalovirus exposure and HLA in healthy donors. Measured with immunoSEQ multiplex PCR; TCRdb has only the in-frame clones, and not every one. The sample has 150,000 to 200,000 clones; just under 85% are singletons. The sample taken for sequencing was PBMCs. These receptors all stem from a man aged 25-45 years in good health and CMV-seropositive.

The rearrangement uses TRBV19 and TRBJ1-1; D uncertain. This CDR3 spans 13 amino acids. Germline lookup yields CDR1 LNHDA and CDR2 SQIVND (reference sequence). Deletions cut 7 bases from V and 4 bases from J, with 13 bases between. As DNA, the CDR3 is TGTGCCAGTACCCGAAGGGAGGGCACTGAAGCTTTCTTT. It translates to CASTRREGTEAFF.

The J gene is TRBJ1-1, the V gene TRBV4-3; 7 nucleotides match TRBD1. Germline V gene lookup returns CDR1 LGHNA and CDR2 YSLEER. The CDR3 consists of 14 residues. With V trimmed by 7 bases and J by 2 bases, 7 bases remained unmatched. The CDR3 coding sequence is TGCGCCAGCACCTACCAGGGGGGTAACACTGAAGCTTTCTTT. Protein product: CASTYQGGNTEAFF.

The chain is built from TRBV6-1 and TRBJ2-6; D ambiguous. This CDR3 has 13 residues. V shed 6 bases and J shed 2 bases, with 5 bases lying between them. Germline V lookup: CDR1 MNHNS, CDR2 SASEGT. CDR3 sequence (DNA): TGTGCCAGCAGGCGAGCTGGGGCCAACGTCCTGACTTTC. This sequence encodes CASRRAGANVLTF.

This clone was seen just once. This sequence joins TRBV19 and TRBJ2-7; TRBD2 is a possible D gene (6 bases). This CDR3 spans 14 amino acids. V was clipped by 5 bases and J by 2 bases, with 13 bases between them. The germline CDR1 and CDR2 sequences are LNHDA and SQIVND (reference sequence). In DNA, the CDR3 is TGTGCCAGTAGTGGGCTAGCGTCCCCCTACGAGCAGTACTTC. Protein: CASSGLASPYEQYF. Based on the CDR3 plus reference TRBV19 and TRBJ2-7, the full variable domain is DGGITQSPKYLFRKEGQNVTLSCEQNLNHDAMYWYRQDPGQGLRLIYYSQIVNDFQKGDIAEGYSVSREKKESFPLTVTSAQKNPTAFYLCASSGLASPYEQYFGPGTRLTVT.

V usage is TRBV4-3 and J usage is TRBJ2-7; no reliable D call. Trimming took 4 bases from V and 4 from J, leaving 11 bases between them. The CDR3 is 13 residues long. CDR1 LGHNA and CDR2 YSLEER come from the germline V gene. The CDR3 sequence: CASSPDTTYEQYF. The CDR3 nucleotides read TGCGCCAGCAGCCCGGATACTACTTACGAGCAGTACTTC.

V usage is TRBV9 and J usage is TRBJ2-7, with 11 bases aligning to TRBD2. The ends lost 4 bases at V and 2 bases at J; junction bases unmatched: 8. CDR1 SGDLS and CDR2 YYNGEE come from the germline V gene. CDR3 length: 16 residues. In DNA, the CDR3 is TGTGCCAGCAGCACGGATAGCGGGGGGGCCGCCTACGAGCAGTACTTC. This sequence encodes CASSTDSGGAAYEQYF.

The rearrangement joins TRBV27 to TRBJ2-7; TRBD1 agrees at 10 bases. The CDR3 consists of 14 residues. J lost 6 bases, V lost 6 bases, and 8 bases had no gene match. Germline V gene data show CDR1 as MNHEY and CDR2 as SMNVEV (reference sequence). The CDR3, as DNA: TGTGCCAGCAGCGACCAGGACAGGGGGAGCGAGCAGTACTTC. It yields the protein CASSDQDRGSEQYF.

The chain carries TRBV28 and TRBJ1-2; 10 bases align to TRBD1. Germline CDR1 reads MDHEN; CDR2 reads SYDVKM. Losses at the gene ends were 4 bases for V and 5 bases for J; bases not matched to a gene: 10. The CDR3 consists of 16 residues. The CDR3 DNA reads TGTGCCAGCAGTTCACCGGGACAGGGGCCCCATTATGGCTACACCTTC. Translation gives CASSSPGQGPHYGYTF.

The rearrangement joins TRBV27 to TRBJ2-2; 13 bases line up with TRBD2. The CDR3 has 15 residues. Losses at the gene ends were 6 bases for V and 11 bases for J; bases not matched to a gene: 9. Per the germline V gene, CDR1 is MNHEY and CDR2 is SMNVEV (reference sequence). The CDR3 spells CASSLTSGGANELFF. The CDR3 nucleotides read TGTGCCAGCAGCCTCACTAGCGGGGGGGCCAATGAGCTGTTTTTT.